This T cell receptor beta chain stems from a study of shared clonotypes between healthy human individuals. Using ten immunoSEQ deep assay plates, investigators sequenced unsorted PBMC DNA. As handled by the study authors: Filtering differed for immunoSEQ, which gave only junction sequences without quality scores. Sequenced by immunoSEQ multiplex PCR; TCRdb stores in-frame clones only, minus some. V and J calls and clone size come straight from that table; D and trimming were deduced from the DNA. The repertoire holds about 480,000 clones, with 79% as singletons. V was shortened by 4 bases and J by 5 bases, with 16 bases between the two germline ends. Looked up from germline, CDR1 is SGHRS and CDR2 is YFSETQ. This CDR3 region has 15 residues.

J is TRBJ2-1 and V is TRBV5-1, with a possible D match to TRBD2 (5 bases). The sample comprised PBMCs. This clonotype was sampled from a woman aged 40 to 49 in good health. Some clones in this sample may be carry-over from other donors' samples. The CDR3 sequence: CASSPGGGQDNEQFF. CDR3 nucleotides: TGCGCCAGCAGCCCTGGAGGTGGGCAAGACAATGAGCAGTTCTTC. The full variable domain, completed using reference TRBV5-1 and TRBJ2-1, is KAGVTQTPRYLIKTRGQQVTLSCSPISGHRSVSWYQQTPGQGLQFLFEYFSETQRNKGNFPGRFSGRQFSNSRSEMNVSTLELGDSALYLCASSPGGGQDNEQFFGPGTRLTVL.